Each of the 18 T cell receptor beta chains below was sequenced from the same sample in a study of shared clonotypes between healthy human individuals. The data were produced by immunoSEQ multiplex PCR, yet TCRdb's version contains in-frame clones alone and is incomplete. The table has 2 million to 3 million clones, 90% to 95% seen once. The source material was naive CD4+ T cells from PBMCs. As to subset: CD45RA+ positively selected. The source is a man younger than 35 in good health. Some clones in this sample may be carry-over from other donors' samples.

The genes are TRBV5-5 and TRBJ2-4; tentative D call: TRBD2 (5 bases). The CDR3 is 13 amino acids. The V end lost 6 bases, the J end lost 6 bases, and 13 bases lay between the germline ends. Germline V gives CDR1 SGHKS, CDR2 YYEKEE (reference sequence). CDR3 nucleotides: TGTGCCAGCACCTGGACGGACTCAAACATTCAGTACTTC. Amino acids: CASTWTDSNIQYF.

In DNA form, the CDR3 reads TGTGCCGGGGGTTATAGCGGGGGCTCCTACAATGAGCAGTTCTTC. This translates into CAGGYSGGSYNEQFF. J is TRBJ2-1 and V is TRBV28; TRBD2 aligns across 9 bases. CDR3 length: 15 residues. Germline V lookup: CDR1 MDHEN, CDR2 SYDVKM. Germline trimming cut 11 bases from V and 0 bases from J; bases unmatched to any gene: 8.

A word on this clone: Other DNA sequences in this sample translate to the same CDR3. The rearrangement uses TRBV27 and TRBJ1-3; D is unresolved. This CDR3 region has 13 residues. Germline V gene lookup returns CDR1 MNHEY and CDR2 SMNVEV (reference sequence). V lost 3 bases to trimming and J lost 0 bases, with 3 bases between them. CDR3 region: CASSFSSGNTIYF. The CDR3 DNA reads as TGTGCCAGCAGTTTTAGCTCTGGAAACACCATATATTTT.

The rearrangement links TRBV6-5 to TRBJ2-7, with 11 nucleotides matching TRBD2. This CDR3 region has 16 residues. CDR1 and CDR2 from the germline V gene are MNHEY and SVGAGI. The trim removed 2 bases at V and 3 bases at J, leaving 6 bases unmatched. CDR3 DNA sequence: TGTGCCAGCAGTTACCTCGGGACTAGCGGAGACTACGAGCAGTACTTC. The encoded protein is CASSYLGTSGDYEQYF.

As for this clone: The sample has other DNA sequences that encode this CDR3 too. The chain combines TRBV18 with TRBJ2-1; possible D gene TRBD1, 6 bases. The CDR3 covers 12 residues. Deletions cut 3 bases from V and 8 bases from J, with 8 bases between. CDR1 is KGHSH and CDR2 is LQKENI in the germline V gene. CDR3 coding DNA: TGTGCCAGCTCACCTTCAGGGGATGAGCAGTTCTTC. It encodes CASSPSGDEQFF.

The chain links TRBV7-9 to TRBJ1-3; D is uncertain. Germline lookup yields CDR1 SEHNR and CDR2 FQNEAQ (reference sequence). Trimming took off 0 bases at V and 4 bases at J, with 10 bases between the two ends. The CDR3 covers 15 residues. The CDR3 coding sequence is TGTGCCAGCAGCTTAGCGCAGACGGACGGAAACACCATATATTTT. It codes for CASSLAQTDGNTIYF.

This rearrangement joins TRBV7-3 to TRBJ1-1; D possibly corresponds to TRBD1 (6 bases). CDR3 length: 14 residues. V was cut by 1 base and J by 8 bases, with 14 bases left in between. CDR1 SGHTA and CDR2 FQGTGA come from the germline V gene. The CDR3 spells CASSLRGAPLEAFF. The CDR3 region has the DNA TGTGCCAGCAGCTTAAGGGGGGCGCCCTTAGAAGCTTTCTTT.

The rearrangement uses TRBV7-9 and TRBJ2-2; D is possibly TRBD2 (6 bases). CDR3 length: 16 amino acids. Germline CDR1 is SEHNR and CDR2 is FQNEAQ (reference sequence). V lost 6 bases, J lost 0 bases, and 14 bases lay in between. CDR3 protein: CASSNRRGTNTGELFF. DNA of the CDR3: TGTGCCAGCAGTAACCGCCGGGGGACGAACACCGGGGAGCTGTTTTTT.

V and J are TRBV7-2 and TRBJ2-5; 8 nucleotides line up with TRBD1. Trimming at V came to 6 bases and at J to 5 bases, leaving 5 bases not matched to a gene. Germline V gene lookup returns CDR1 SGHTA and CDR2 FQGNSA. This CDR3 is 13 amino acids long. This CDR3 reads CASRDRGQETQYF. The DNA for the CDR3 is TGTGCCAGCAGAGACAGGGGACAGGAGACCCAGTACTTC.

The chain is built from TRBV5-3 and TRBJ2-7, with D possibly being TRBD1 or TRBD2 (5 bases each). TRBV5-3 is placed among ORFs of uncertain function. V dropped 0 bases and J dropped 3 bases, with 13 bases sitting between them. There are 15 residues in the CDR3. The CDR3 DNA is TGTGCCAGAAGCTTGGGAGGGGCGGCCCTCTACGAGCAGTACTTC. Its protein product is CARSLGGAALYEQYF.

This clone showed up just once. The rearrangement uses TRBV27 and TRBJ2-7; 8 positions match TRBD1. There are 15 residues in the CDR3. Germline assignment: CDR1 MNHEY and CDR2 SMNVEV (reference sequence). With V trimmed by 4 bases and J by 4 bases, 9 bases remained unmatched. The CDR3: CASSSAGTGRYEQYF. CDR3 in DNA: TGTGCCAGCAGTTCCGCGGGGACAGGTCGGTACGAGCAGTACTTC.

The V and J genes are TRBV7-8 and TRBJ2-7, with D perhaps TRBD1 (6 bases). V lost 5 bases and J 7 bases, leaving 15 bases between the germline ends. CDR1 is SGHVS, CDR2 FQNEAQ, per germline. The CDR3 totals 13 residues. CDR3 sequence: CASSQGTQREQYF. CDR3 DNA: TGTGCCAGCAGCCAGGGGACACAGAGGGAGCAGTACTTC.

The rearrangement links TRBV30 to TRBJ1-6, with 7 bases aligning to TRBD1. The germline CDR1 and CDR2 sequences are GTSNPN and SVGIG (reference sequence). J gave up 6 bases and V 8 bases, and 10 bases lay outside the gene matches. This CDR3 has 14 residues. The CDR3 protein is CAGGGQRLNSPLHF. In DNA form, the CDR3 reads TGTGCCGGAGGGGGACAGAGGCTTAATTCACCCCTCCACTTT.

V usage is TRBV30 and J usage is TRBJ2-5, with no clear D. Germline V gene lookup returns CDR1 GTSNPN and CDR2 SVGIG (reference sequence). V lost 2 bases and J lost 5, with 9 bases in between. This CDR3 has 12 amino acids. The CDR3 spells CAWSPQRETQYF. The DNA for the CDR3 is TGTGCCTGGAGTCCACAGAGGGAGACCCAGTACTTC.

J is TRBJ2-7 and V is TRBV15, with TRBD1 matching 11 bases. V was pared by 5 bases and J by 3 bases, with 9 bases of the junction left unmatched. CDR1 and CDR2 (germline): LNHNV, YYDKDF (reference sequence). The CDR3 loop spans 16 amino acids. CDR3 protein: CATSPQLGTGGYEQYF. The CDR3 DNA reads TGTGCCACCAGCCCCCAGCTTGGGACAGGGGGCTACGAGCAGTACTTC.

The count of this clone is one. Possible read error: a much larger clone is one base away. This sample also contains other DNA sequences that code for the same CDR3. The CDR3 sequence is CASSLQENTEAFF. DNA for the CDR3: TGTGCCAGCAGCTTACAGGAAAACACTGAAGCTTTCTTT. V and J are TRBV7-3 and TRBJ1-1, with no clear D. CDR1 SGHTA and CDR2 FQGTGA come from the germline V gene. The CDR3 runs 13 residues. V was cut by 2 bases and J by 2 bases, with 6 bases left in between.

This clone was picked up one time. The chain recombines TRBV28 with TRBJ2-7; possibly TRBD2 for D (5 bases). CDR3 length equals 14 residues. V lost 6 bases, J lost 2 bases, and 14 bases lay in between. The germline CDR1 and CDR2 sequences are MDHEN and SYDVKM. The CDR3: CASRRERRPYEQYF. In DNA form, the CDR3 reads TGTGCCAGCAGAAGAGAGCGGAGGCCCTACGAGCAGTACTTC.

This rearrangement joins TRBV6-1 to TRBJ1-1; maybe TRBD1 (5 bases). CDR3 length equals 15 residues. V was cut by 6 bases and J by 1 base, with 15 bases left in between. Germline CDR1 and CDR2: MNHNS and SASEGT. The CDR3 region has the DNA TGTGCCAGCAGAAATCCCGGGACCCCGAACACTGAAGCTTTCTTT. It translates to CASRNPGTPNTEAFF.